This T cell receptor beta chain was recovered during a study of graft-versus-host responses after intestinal transplantation. Study details: Grafts that recipients had were multivisceral, liver-intestinal, or isolated intestinal transplants. Induction using anti-thymocyte globulin, followed by tacrolimus and steroids for 2 to 4 years, was given to all recipients.

Findings and limits, study-wide: Peak levels of circulating GvH clones tracked with early post-transplant HvG declines. Patients with graft-donor T cell macrochimerism had high graft-versus-host to host-versus-graft clonal ratios in allografts.

Concerning this clone: Its antigen is undetermined.

The data were produced by immunoSEQ multiplex PCR, yet TCRdb's version contains in-frame clones alone and is incomplete. The repertoire holds around 70,000 clones, with around 90% as singletons. The CDR3 covers 12 residues. Trimming stripped 3 bases from V and 9 bases from J, with 9 bases between. Germline V gene lookup returns CDR1 MNHEY and CDR2 SMNVEV (reference sequence). This clonotype was obtained from a human donor who received an intestinal transplant. The sequenced sample was unstimulated CD8+ T cells sorted from spleen or lymph node cells, obtained before intestinal transplant. The genes are TRBV27 and TRBJ2-1; D gene ambiguous. The CDR3 DNA follows: TGTGCCAGCAGTTTCTCGGAGACTGAGCAGTTCTTC. The encoded protein is CASSFSETEQFF.